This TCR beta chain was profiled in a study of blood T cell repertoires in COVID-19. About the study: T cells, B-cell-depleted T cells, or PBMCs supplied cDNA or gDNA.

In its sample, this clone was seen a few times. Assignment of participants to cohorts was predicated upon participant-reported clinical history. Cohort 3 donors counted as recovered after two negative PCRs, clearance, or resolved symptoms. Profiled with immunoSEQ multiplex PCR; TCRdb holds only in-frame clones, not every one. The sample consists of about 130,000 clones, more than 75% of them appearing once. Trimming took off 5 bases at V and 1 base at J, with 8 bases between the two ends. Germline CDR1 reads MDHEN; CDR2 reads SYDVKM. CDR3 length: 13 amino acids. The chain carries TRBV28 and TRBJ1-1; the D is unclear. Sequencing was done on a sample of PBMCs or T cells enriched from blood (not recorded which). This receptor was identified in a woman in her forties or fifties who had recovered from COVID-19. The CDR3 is CASSIQANTEAFF. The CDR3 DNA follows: TGTGCCAGCAGTATTCAGGCGAACACTGAAGCTTTCTTT.